One sample yielded the 16 T cell receptor beta chains listed below, sequenced in a study of shared clonotypes between healthy human individuals. The method was immunoSEQ multiplex PCR; TCRdb's version includes in-frame clones alone and lacks a portion of them. The sample consists of about 660,000 clones, approximately 79% of them appearing once. Sequenced input: memory CD4+ T cells sorted from blood. Noted subset: CD45RA-negative fraction. The receptors shown here come from a woman younger than 45 in good health.

V is TRBV6-5 and J is TRBJ2-7; 10 nucleotides match TRBD2. The V and J ends lost 6 bases and 3 bases, in that order; junction bases with no gene match: 8. CDR3 size: 15 residues. The germline V gene encodes CDR1 MNHEY and CDR2 SVGAGI. This CDR3 reads CASSSRTSGHYEQYF. The CDR3 DNA reads as TGTGCCAGCAGCTCTCGGACTAGCGGACACTACGAGCAGTACTTC.

The chain links TRBV7-9 to TRBJ2-7, with 8 bases aligning to TRBD2. The CDR3 length is 19 residues. The V segment lost 3 bases and the J segment 3 bases; nucleotides outside the gene matches: 19. Germline V gene lookup returns CDR1 SEHNR and CDR2 FQNEAQ (reference sequence). The CDR3 spells CASSFRLAPHPLPLYEQYF. The CDR3 DNA sequence: TGTGCCAGCAGCTTCAGACTAGCGCCGCACCCTCTCCCCCTCTACGAGCAGTACTTC.

J is TRBJ1-6 and V is TRBV30, with TRBD1 identical over 7 bases. The CDR3 loop spans 13 amino acids. V was pared by 4 bases and J by 9 bases, with 6 bases of the junction left unmatched. Germline CDR1 and CDR2: GTSNPN and SVGIG (reference sequence). CDR3 nucleotide sequence: TGTGCCTGGACCCGACAGGGTAGTTCACCCCTCCACTTT. Translated, it gives CAWTRQGSSPLHF.

This chain's CDR3 is CASSRLAGIYEQYF. CDR3 DNA: TGTGCCAGTAGTCGACTAGCGGGGATCTACGAGCAGTACTTC. The rearrangement joins TRBV19 to TRBJ2-7; TRBD2 matches 11 bases. CDR1 is LNHDA, CDR2 SQIVND, per germline (reference sequence). V was clipped by 5 bases and J by 3 bases; unmatched bases: 3. This CDR3 comprises 14 residues.

The chain joins TRBV11-2 to TRBJ2-7, with 8 bases matching TRBD2. The CDR3 loop spans 17 amino acids. The V gene's germline CDR1 is SGHAT and CDR2 FQNNGV. The V gene end was trimmed by 1 base and the J gene end by 2 bases; junction bases not matched to a gene: 10. The CDR3 sequence: CASSLAPRAGRAYEQYF. The CDR3 bases are TGTGCCAGCAGCTTAGCCCCTCGAGCCGGGAGGGCCTACGAGCAGTACTTC.

The rearrangement uses TRBV6-1 and TRBJ2-5; TRBD2 matches at 12 bases. Judging by the DNA end, TRBJ2-7 fits better; the J call may be wrong. The CDR3 is made up of 15 amino acids. Germline V gives CDR1 MNHNS, CDR2 SASEGT. CDR3 in DNA: TGTGCCAGCAGTGCCGGACTAGCGGGACGCGACGAGCAGTACTTC. The encoded protein is CASSAGLAGRDEQYF.

This clone was picked up a small number of times. The gene calls are TRBV5-1 and TRBJ1-2, with D maybe TRBD1 (5 bases). V lost 5 bases and J 6 bases, leaving 8 bases between the germline ends. Germline lookup yields CDR1 SGHRS and CDR2 YFSETQ. CDR3 length: 11 residues. CDR3 in amino acids: CASRDTDGYTF. The DNA of the CDR3 is TGCGCCAGCAGGGACACCGATGGCTACACCTTC.

The V and J genes are TRBV2 and TRBJ2-5, with a possible D match to TRBD1 (6 bases). This CDR3 is 17 amino acids long. V was pared by 5 bases and J by 1 base, with 20 bases between. Germline V gives CDR1 SNHLY, CDR2 FYNNEI. The CDR3 spells CASSFSTLDRTQETQYF. The CDR3 DNA reads as TGTGCCAGCAGTTTCTCTACCCTGGACAGAACCCAAGAGACCCAGTACTTC.

The chain employs TRBV7-8 and TRBJ2-5; 10 nucleotides align to TRBD1. The CDR3 has 15 amino acids. Trimming removed 5 bases from V and 7 bases from J; junction bases left unmatched: 10. Germline CDR1 SGHVS, CDR2 FQNEAQ. This chain's CDR3 is CASSRQGAESGTQYF. The CDR3 nucleotides are TGTGCCAGCAGCCGACAGGGGGCAGAGAGTGGGACCCAGTACTTC.

The chain uses TRBV7-2 and TRBJ2-5; D assignment may be TRBD1 or TRBD2 (5 bases each). Germline V gives CDR1 SGHTA, CDR2 FQGNSA. The CDR3 contains 14 residues. The ends were cut back, 5 bases at V and 7 bases at J, with 17 bases in the middle. The CDR3 region is CASSLKRGAGTQYF. CDR3 coding DNA: TGTGCCAGCAGCCTTAAGAGAGGGGCGGGGACCCAGTACTTC.

The V call is TRBV4-1, the J call TRBJ2-1; 8 bases line up with TRBD2. The J segment lost 5 bases and the V segment lost 1 base, leaving 7 bases of the junction unmatched. Germline values: CDR1 MGHRA, CDR2 YSYEKL. The CDR3 runs to 16 residues. CDR3 loop: CASSQGSGARNNEQFF. The CDR3 bases are TGCGCCAGCAGCCAAGGTAGCGGGGCAAGAAACAATGAGCAGTTCTTC.

This sequence joins TRBV6-9 and TRBJ2-7, with a possible D match to TRBD1 (6 bases). CDR1 is MNHGY, CDR2 SVAAGI, per germline. Trimming took off 4 bases at V and 9 bases at J, with 16 bases between the two ends. The CDR3 runs to 13 residues. CDR3 residues: CASSLGRGTRQYF. The DNA of the CDR3 is TGTGCCAGCAGTTTAGGACGAGGGACACGGCAGTACTTC.

This clone was observed a single time. V and J are TRBV4-1 and TRBJ2-7, with 7 bases identical to TRBD2. Germline CDR1 is MGHRA and CDR2 is YSYEKL. This CDR3 is 18 amino acids long. With 0 bases clipped from V and 5 bases from J, the junction kept 16 bases outside the gene matches. CDR3 in DNA: TGCGCCAGCAGCCAAGAAAGCGGGATTTCCAACTCTCAGGACGAGCAGTACTTC. It encodes CASSQESGISNSQDEQYF.

The sample holds many counts of this clone. The chain links TRBV28 to TRBJ2-7, with no clear D. Trimming took off 7 bases at V and 5 bases at J, with 18 bases between the two ends. The CDR3 is made up of 14 amino acids. Germline assignment: CDR1 MDHEN and CDR2 SYDVKM. DNA of the CDR3: TGTGCCAGCAACCCTAGACCCGGGTTTCACGAGCAGTACTTC. Protein sequence: CASNPRPGFHEQYF.

This sequence joins TRBV12-2 and TRBJ2-1. TRBV12-2 is designated a pseudogene. The CDR3 is made up of 15 amino acids. The DNA for the CDR3 is TGTGCAAGTCGCTTAGGGCCCGACAGCGGCAATGAGCAGTTCTTC. Translating it yields CASRLGPDSGNEQFF.

The rearrangement links TRBV6-1 to TRBJ2-3; unclear D gene. Germline V gene sequence: CDR1 MNHNS, CDR2 SASEGT. Trimming removed 5 bases from V and 4 bases from J, with 10 bases in between. The CDR3 is 13 residues long. The CDR3 DNA reads as TGTGCCAGCAGTCGACTTGGGTCAGATACGCAGTATTTT. Protein: CASSRLGSDTQYF.